Presented here are 12 T cell receptor beta chains from one specimen sequenced in a study of blood T cell repertoires in COVID-19. Using immunoSEQ multiplex PCR, the repertoire was profiled, and TCRdb retains in-frame clones only, with some absent. The profile covers about 83,000 clones, with approximately 86% appearing a single time and roughly 8% taken by the ten largest. Sequences were obtained from peripheral blood. Receptor source: a man at least 80 years old with active or convalescent COVID-19.

V usage is TRBV5-1 and J usage is TRBJ1-1; no reliable D call. Trimming removed 0 bases at V and 0 bases at J, with 6 bases between. Germline lookup yields CDR1 SGHRS and CDR2 YFSETQ. The CDR3 is made up of 14 amino acids. CDR3 residues: CASSLVLMNTEAFF. The CDR3 nucleotides read TGCGCCAGCAGCTTGGTCCTAATGAACACTGAAGCTTTCTTT. Full variable domain (rest looked up from reference TRBV5-1 and TRBJ1-1): KAGVTQTPRYLIKTRGQQVTLSCSPISGHRSVSWYQQTPGQGLQFLFEYFSETQRNKGNFPGRFSGRQFSNSRSEMNVSTLELGDSALYLCASSLVLMNTEAFFGQGTRLTVV.

The chain carries TRBV6-6 and TRBJ2-2, with D tentatively TRBD1 (6 bases). The V gene's germline CDR1 is MNHNY and CDR2 SVGAGI (reference sequence). This CDR3 has 14 amino acids. Between the trimmed V and J ends, which lost 10 bases and 4 bases, there was a span of 16 bases. CDR3 nucleotides: TGTGCCACCAAAGGGCAGGGGAGCACCGGGGAGCTGTTTTTT. Translated: CATKGQGSTGELFF.

The chain links TRBV7-9 to TRBJ2-2; D uncertain. CDR1 SEHNR and CDR2 FQNEAQ come from the germline V gene (reference sequence). There are 15 residues in the CDR3. Trimming pared 3 bases from V and 0 bases from J, leaving 8 bases between. The CDR3 is CASSFGQTNTGELFF. CDR3 nucleotide sequence: TGTGCCAGCAGCTTTGGGCAGACGAACACCGGGGAGCTGTTTTTT.

This sequence joins TRBV10-3 and TRBJ2-3; 15 bases are a match to TRBD2. The length of the CDR3 is 16 residues. Germline V gene data show CDR1 as ENHRY and CDR2 as SYGVKD. Trimming cost V 4 bases and J 3 bases; bases outside gene matches: 2. The CDR3 spells CAISVGLAGGTDTQYF. CDR3 in DNA: TGTGCCATCAGTGTGGGACTAGCGGGAGGTACAGATACGCAGTATTTT.

The rearrangement joins TRBV5-1 to TRBJ1-2; the D gene is possibly TRBD1 (5 bases). V was clipped by 0 bases and J by 1 base, with 10 bases between them. CDR1 and CDR2 (germline): SGHRS, YFSETQ. The CDR3 covers 15 residues. CDR3 sequence (DNA): TGCGCCAGCAGCTTGGAAGCCCAGGGTAACTATGGCTACACCTTC. Translation: CASSLEAQGNYGYTF.

This chain uses TRBV4-2 with TRBJ2-3; TRBD2 matches 9 bases. The V segment lost 1 base and the J segment 11 bases; nucleotides outside the gene matches: 10. The CDR3 is 15 amino acids. Germline CDR1 reads LGHNA; CDR2 reads YNFKEQ. The CDR3 loop is CASSQGLAGRTWQYF. For the CDR3, the DNA is TGTGCCAGCAGCCAAGGTCTAGCGGGGCGGACGTGGCAGTATTTT.

This clone has only a few counts. DNA of the CDR3: TGTGCCAGCTCACCATTTAGGGACAGCAATGAGCAGTTCTTC. Residues: CASSPFRDSNEQFF. V usage is TRBV18 and J usage is TRBJ2-1, with TRBD1 identical over 7 bases. V was pared by 2 bases and J by 6 bases, with 4 bases of the junction left unmatched. The CDR3 length is 14 residues. The germline gives CDR1 KGHSH, CDR2 LQKENI.

The rearrangement links TRBV6-2 or TRBV6-3 to TRBJ1-3, with unresolved D. Germline-derived CDR1 and CDR2 are MNHEY and SVGEGT. Trimming shortened V by 2 bases and J by 4 bases, and 12 bases separated the two germline ends. This CDR3 region has 15 residues. The CDR3 DNA sequence: TGTGCCAGCAGTTACGGGCGAAGATCGGGAAACACCATATATTTT. Translated, it gives CASSYGRRSGNTIYF.

The chain is built from TRBV2 and TRBJ1-1; 7 bases map to TRBD1. The junction had 14 bases not matched to a gene; V was cut back by 10 bases and J by 0 bases. Germline CDR1 reads SNHLY; CDR2 reads FYNNEI. This CDR3 contains 16 residues. CDR3 nucleotides: TGTGCCATCAAGAACAGGGGCCTGGAAGTGAACACTGAAGCTTTCTTT. Residues: CAIKNRGLEVNTEAFF.

The chain combines TRBV4-1 with TRBJ2-2; 9 bases are shared with TRBD1. Germline CDR1 MGHRA, CDR2 YSYEKL. The CDR3 is made up of 15 amino acids. V trimming: 1 base; J trimming: 4 bases; junction bases outside the gene matches: 1. In DNA form, the CDR3 reads TGCGCCAGCAGCCAAGCGGGACAGGGCACCGGGGAGCTGTTTTTT. Protein sequence: CASSQAGQGTGELFF.

The chain links TRBV24-1 to TRBJ2-1; the match to TRBD2 covers 11 bases. After removal of 4 bases from V and 4 bases from J, the junction contained 5 bases not matched to a gene. The CDR3 covers 16 residues. Germline V gene data show CDR1 as KGHDR and CDR2 as SFDVKD. CDR3 residues: CATSEQTSGSYNEQFF. CDR3 nucleotides: TGTGCCACCAGTGAGCAAACTAGCGGGAGTTACAATGAGCAGTTCTTC.

This rearrangement joins TRBV5-1 to TRBJ1-3; TRBD1 aligns across 7 bases. V dropped 3 bases and J dropped 0; count of bases not matched to a gene: 9. The CDR3 sequence is 17 residues long. Germline V lookup: CDR1 SGHRS, CDR2 YFSETQ. The CDR3: CASSSYRGGSSGNTIYF. The CDR3, as DNA: TGCGCCAGCAGCTCCTACAGGGGAGGCTCCTCTGGAAACACCATATATTTT.